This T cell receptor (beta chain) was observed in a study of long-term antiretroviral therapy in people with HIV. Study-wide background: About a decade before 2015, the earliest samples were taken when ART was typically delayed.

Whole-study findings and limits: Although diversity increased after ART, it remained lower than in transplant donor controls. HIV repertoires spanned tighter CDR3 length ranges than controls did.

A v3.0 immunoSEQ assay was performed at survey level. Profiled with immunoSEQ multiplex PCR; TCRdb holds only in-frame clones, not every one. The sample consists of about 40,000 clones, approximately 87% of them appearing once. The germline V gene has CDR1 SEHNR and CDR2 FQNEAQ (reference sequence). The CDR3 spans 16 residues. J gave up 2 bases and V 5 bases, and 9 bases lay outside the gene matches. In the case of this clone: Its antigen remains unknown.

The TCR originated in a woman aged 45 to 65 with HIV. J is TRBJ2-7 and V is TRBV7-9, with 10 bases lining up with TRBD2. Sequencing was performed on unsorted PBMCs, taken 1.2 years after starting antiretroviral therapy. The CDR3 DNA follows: TGTGCCAGCAGCGAACCTAGCGGGGGTCAAACCTACGAGCAGTACTTC. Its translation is CASSEPSGGQTYEQYF.